This entry is about one T cell receptor (beta chain). Its specificity is unknown. This entry comes from a study of graft-versus-host responses after intestinal transplantation. Looking at the study overall: Grafts that recipients had were multivisceral, liver-intestinal, or isolated intestinal transplants. Induction with anti-thymocyte globulin, then tacrolimus and steroids for around three years, was given to all recipients.

TCRdb's copy holds only in-frame clones and misses some; the assay was immunoSEQ multiplex PCR. The data contain around 13,000 clones, about 83% of them singletons. Study results and limitations: The presence of high graft-versus-host to host-versus-graft clonal ratios in allografts characterized patients with graft-donor T cell macrochimerism. Recipient-marrow GvH clones were detected, some having first appeared in ileum or blood.

The germline V and J ends were trimmed by 4 bases and 0 bases, with 10 bases remaining between them. Germline lookup yields CDR1 GTSNPN and CDR2 SVGIG (reference sequence). CDR3 size: 13 residues. The chain links TRBV30 to TRBJ2-7; D call uncertain. The TCR comes from a human patient who received an intestinal transplant, so some T cells may come from the graft donor. The sequencing here drew on PBMCs, taken after intestinal transplantation. This chain's CDR3 is CAWKSAFSYEQYF. CDR3 nucleotide sequence: TGTGCCTGGAAGTCAGCTTTCTCCTACGAGCAGTACTTC.